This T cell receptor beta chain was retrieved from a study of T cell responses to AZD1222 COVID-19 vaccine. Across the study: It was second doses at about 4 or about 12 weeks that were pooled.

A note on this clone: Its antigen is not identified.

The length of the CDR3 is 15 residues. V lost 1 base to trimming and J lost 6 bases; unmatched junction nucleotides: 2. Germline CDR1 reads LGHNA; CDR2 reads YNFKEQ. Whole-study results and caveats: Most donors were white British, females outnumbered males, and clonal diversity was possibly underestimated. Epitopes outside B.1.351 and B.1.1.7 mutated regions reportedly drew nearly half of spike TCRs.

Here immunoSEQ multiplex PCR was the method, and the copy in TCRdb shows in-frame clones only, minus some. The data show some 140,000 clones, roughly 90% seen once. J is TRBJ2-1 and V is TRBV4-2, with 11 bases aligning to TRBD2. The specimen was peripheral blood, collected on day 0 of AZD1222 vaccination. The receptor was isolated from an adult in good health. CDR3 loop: CASSQVAGGGNEQFF. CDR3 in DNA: TGTGCCAGCAGCCAAGTAGCGGGAGGGGGCAATGAGCAGTTCTTC.